The rows below give T cell receptor beta chains drawn from one sample of a study of Ad26.COV2.S vaccination and SARS-CoV-2 variants. Generated by immunoSEQ multiplex PCR, the TCRdb table keeps only in-frame clones and is missing some. The sample contains more than 400,000 clones, approximately 92% of which appear only once. Here the sequenced sample was peripheral blood, taken in a trial of Ad26.COV2.S vaccine versus placebo. These receptors originate from a person aged 18 to 59 who received the Ad26.COV2.S COVID-19 vaccine or a placebo. Each CDR3 is given with its conserved first and last residue. A D gene is named only where the DNA matches it firmly. A clone size is listed for some rows: how often the clone was seen (once, few, many), or a class if it is expanded.

J gene: TRBJ2-2
clone size: .
D gene: .
V gene: TRBV14
CDR3 DNA: TGTGCCAGCAGCCAACCGGGACACACCAACACCGGGGAGCTGTTTTTT
CDR3 protein: CASSQPGHTNTGELFF

J gene: TRBJ1-1
clone size: .
D gene: .
V gene: TRBV7-9
CDR3 DNA: TGTGCCAGCAGCTTAGCTAAGACTGAAGCTTTCTTT
CDR3 protein: CASSLAKTEAFF

J gene: TRBJ1-1
clone size: .
D gene: .
V gene: TRBV28
CDR3 DNA: TGTGCCAGCAGTTTTGGTACAGGTTGGGACACTGAAGCTTTCTTT
CDR3 protein: CASSFGTGWDTEAFF

J gene: TRBJ2-3
clone size: .
D gene: .
V gene: TRBV3-1/TRBV3-2
CDR3 DNA: TGTGCCAGCAGCCTCCGGGACCTCACAGATACGCAGTATTTT
CDR3 protein: CASSLRDLTDTQYF

J gene: TRBJ2-5
clone size: .
D gene: TRBD1
V gene: TRBV5-6
CDR3 DNA: TGTGCCAGCAGCCAGGGGGCAGAAGAGACCCAGTACTTC
CDR3 protein: CASSQGAEETQYF

J gene: TRBJ2-1
clone size: once
D gene: TRBD2
V gene: TRBV6-2/TRBV6-3
CDR3 DNA: TGTGCCAGCAGTTACGGCGGCTATAGGCTAGCGGAATCCTACAATGAGCAGTTCTTC
CDR3 protein: CASSYGGYRLAESYNEQFF

J gene: TRBJ1-2
clone size: .
D gene: TRBD1
V gene: TRBV6-6
CDR3 DNA: TGTGCCAGCAGTTACTCGGCGGACAGGGACGGCTACACCTTC
CDR3 protein: CASSYSADRDGYTF

J gene: TRBJ2-5
clone size: .
D gene: .
V gene: TRBV7-2
CDR3 DNA: TGTGCCAGCAGCTTACCTACAGAACAAGAGACCCAGTACTTC
CDR3 protein: CASSLPTEQETQYF

J gene: TRBJ2-7
clone size: once
D gene: .
V gene: TRBV7-2
CDR3 DNA: TGTGCCAGCAGCCCCCCGACAGAGGACGAGCAGTACTTC
CDR3 protein: CASSPPTEDEQYF

J gene: TRBJ1-1
clone size: .
D gene: .
V gene: TRBV2
CDR3 DNA: TGTGCCAGCAGTGTGCGCGGGAACACTGAAGCTTTCTTT
CDR3 protein: CASSVRGNTEAFF

J gene: TRBJ2-7
clone size: .
D gene: TRBD2
V gene: TRBV18
CDR3 DNA: TGTGCCAGCTCACTGTTCGCGGGGGTCGTCTACGAGCAGTACTTC
CDR3 protein: CASSLFAGVVYEQYF

J gene: TRBJ2-1
clone size: .
D gene: TRBD2
V gene: TRBV4-3
CDR3 DNA: TGCGCCAGCAGCCAAGTTTTGTTGGGCGGGGGAGGAAATGAGCAGTTCTTC
CDR3 protein: CASSQVLLGGGGNEQFF